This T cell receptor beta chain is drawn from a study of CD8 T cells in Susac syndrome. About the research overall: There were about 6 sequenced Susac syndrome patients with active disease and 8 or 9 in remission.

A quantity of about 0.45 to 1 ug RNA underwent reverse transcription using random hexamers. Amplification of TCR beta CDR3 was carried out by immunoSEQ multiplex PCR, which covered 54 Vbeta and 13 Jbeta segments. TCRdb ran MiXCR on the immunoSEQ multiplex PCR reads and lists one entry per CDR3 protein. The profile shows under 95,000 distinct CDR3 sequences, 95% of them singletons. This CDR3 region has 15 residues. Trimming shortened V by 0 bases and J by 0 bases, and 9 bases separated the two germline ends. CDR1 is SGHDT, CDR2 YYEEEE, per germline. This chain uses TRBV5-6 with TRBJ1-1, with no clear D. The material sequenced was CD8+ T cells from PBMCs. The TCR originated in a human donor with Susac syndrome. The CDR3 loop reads CASSLAPGMNTEAFF. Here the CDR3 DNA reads TGTGCCAGCAGCTTGGCGCCGGGTATGAACACTGAAGCTTTCTTT.